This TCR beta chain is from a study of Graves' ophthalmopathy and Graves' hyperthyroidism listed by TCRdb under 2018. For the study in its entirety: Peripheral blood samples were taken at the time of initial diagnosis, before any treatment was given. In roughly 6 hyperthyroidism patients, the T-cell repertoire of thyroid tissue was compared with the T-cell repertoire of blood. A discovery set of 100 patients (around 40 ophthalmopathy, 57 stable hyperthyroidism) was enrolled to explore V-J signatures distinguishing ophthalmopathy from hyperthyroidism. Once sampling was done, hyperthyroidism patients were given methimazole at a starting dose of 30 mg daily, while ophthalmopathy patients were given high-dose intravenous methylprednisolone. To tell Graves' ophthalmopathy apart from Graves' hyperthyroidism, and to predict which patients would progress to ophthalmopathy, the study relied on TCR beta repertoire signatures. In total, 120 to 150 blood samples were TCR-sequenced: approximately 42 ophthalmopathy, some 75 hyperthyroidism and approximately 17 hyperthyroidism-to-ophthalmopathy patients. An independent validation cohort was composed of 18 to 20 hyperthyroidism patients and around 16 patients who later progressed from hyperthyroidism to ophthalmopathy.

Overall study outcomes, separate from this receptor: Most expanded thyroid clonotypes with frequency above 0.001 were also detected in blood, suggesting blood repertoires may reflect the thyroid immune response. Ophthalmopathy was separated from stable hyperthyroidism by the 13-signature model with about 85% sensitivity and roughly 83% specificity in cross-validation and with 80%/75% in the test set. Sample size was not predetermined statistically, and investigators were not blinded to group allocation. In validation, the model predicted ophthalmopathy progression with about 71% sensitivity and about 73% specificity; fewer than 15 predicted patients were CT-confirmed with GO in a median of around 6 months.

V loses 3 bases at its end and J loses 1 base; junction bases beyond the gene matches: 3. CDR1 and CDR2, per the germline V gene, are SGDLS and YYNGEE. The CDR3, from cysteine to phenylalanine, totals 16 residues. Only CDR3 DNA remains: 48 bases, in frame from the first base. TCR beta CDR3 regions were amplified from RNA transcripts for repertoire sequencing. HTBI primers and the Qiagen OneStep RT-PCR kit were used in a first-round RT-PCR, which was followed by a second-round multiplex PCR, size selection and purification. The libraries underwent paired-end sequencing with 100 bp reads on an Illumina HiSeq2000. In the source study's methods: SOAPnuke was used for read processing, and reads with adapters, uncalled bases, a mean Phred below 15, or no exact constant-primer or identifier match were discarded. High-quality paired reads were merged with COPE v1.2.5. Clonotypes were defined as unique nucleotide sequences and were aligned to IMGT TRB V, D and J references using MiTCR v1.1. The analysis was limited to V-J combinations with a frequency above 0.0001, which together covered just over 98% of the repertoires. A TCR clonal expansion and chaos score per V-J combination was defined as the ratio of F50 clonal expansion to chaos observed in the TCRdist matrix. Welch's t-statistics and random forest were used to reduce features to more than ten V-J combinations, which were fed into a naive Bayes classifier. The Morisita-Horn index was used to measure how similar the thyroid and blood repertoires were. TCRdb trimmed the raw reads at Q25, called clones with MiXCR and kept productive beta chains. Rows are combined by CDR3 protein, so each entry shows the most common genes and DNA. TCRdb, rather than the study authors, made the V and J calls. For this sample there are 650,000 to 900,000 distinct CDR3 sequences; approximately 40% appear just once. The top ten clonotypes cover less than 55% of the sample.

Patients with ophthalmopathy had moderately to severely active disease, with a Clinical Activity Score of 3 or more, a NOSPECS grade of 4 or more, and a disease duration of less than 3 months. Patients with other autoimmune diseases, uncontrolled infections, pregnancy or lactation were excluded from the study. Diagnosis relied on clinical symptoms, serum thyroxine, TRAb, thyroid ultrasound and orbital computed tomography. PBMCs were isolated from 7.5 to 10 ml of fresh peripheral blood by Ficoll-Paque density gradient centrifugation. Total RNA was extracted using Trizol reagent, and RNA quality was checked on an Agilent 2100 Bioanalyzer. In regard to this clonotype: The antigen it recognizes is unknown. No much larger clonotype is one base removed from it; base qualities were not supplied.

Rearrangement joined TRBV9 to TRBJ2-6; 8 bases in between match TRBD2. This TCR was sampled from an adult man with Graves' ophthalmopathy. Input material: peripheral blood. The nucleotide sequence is TGTGCCAGCAGCGACGGGACTAGTTCTGGGGCCAACGTCCTGACTTTC. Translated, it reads CASSDGTSSGANVLTF.